These 17 T cell receptor beta chains were all obtained from the same sample, sequenced in a study of beta chain features in type 1 diabetes listed by TCRdb under 2018. Receptors were amplified or captured by the immunoSEQ multiplex PCR assay. All of the isolated RNA was reverse transcribed with the High Capacity cDNA Reverse Transcription Kit, so expressed TCRB transcripts were sequenced. In TCRdb, the immuneACCESS table is reduced to in-frame sequences with V and J assigned. These tables do not hold every clone; where another copy was compared, an unresolved V gene accounts for under half, and the others remain unexplained. Present in this sample are 600,000 to 650,000 clones, about 16% of which were seen just once. The ten largest make up about 0.087% of the sample. The sample comprised naive CD4+ T cells from blood. Explained via the paper, the cell subset or site label denotes: true naive CD4+ T cells. These receptors were taken from a man younger than 30 in good health.

This clone was seen only a few times. The chain links TRBV5-1 to TRBJ1-2, with 7 positions matching TRBD1. In germline, CDR1 is SGHRS, CDR2 YFSETQ. J was trimmed by 2 bases and V by 3 bases; bases with no gene match: 4. The CDR3 has 14 residues. In nucleotides, the CDR3 is TGCGCCAGCAGCTCGTTCAGGGGGAACTATGGCTACACCTTC. Translation: CASSSFRGNYGYTF. Full variable domain (missing parts from reference TRBV5-1 and TRBJ1-2): KAGVTQTPRYLIKTRGQQVTLSCSPISGHRSVSWYQQTPGQGLQFLFEYFSETQRNKGNFPGRFSGRQFSNSRSEMNVSTLELGDSALYLCASSSFRGNYGYTFGSGTRLTVV.

This chain links TRBV9 with TRBJ2-1; 10 bases are shared with TRBD2. V was clipped by 3 bases and J by 2 bases; unmatched bases: 2. Germline CDR1 is SGDLS and CDR2 is YYNGEE. CDR3 length: 15 residues. The CDR3: CASSERGGAYNEQFF. The CDR3 region has the DNA TGTGCCAGCAGCGAGCGGGGGGGCGCCTACAATGAGCAGTTCTTC.

This clone has a handful of counts. The V and J genes are TRBV11-1 and TRBJ1-1; D may be TRBD1 (5 bases). Trimming left V 5 bases short and J 10 bases short, with 14 bases between. Per the germline V gene, CDR1 is SGHAT and CDR2 is FQDESV (reference sequence). The CDR3 has 12 residues. CDR3 sequence (DNA): TGTGCCAGCAGCGTAAAGGAGGGGAGAGCTTTCTTT. Its protein product is CASSVKEGRAFF.

This clone was picked up a small number of times. CDR3 coding DNA: TGTGCCAGCAGTTTACCAGGCACAGATACGCAGTATTTT. Its protein product is CASSLPGTDTQYF. The chain combines TRBV28 with TRBJ2-3; D is unresolved. This CDR3 is 13 amino acids long. Trimming took 2 bases from V and 1 from J, leaving 4 bases between them. CDR1 is MDHEN, CDR2 SYDVKM, per germline. The complete variable domain, with remaining parts taken from reference TRBV28 and TRBJ2-3, reads DVKVTQSSRYLVKRTGEKVFLECVQDMDHENMFWYRQDPGLGLRLIYFSYDVKMKEKGDIPEGYSVSREKKERFSLILESASTNQTSMYLCASSLPGTDTQYFGPGTRLTVL.

The table lists this clone with a few counts. This specimen includes other DNA sequences encoding the same CDR3. J is TRBJ1-2 and V is TRBV28, with D perhaps matching TRBD1 (6 bases). Per the germline V gene, CDR1 is MDHEN and CDR2 is SYDVKM. Between the trimmed V and J ends, which lost 3 bases and 4 bases, there was a span of 12 bases. CDR3 size: 14 residues. The CDR3 DNA follows: TGTGCCAGCAGTTTCGGGCAGGGGTCCTATGGCTACACCTTC. Translated, it gives CASSFGQGSYGYTF.

Concerning this clone: Other DNA sequences in this sample translate to the same CDR3. The chain couples TRBV5-1 to TRBJ2-3; 9 nucleotides agree with TRBD1. V shed 3 bases, J shed 2 bases, and the junction held 4 bases outside the gene matches. Germline V gene lookup returns CDR1 SGHRS and CDR2 YFSETQ. This CDR3 comprises 15 residues. The CDR3 DNA reads TGCGCCAGCAGCTCCGGGACAGGGCTCACAGATACGCAGTATTTT. Translation gives CASSSGTGLTDTQYF.

The rearrangement links TRBV5-1 to TRBJ1-1, with unresolved D. Germline V gene lookup returns CDR1 SGHRS and CDR2 YFSETQ. The CDR3 totals 14 residues. V lost 1 base to trimming and J lost 4 bases, with 11 bases between them. The CDR3, as DNA: TGCGCCAGCAGCTTGACGGGTGAAGGCACTGAAGCTTTCTTT. This encodes CASSLTGEGTEAFF.

The chain couples TRBV18 to TRBJ2-7; 9 positions match TRBD1. The length of the CDR3 is 14 residues. After removal of 3 bases from V and 5 bases from J, the junction contained 5 bases not matched to a gene. Looked up from germline, CDR1 is KGHSH and CDR2 is LQKENI. CDR3 loop: CASSPSQGANEQYF. The CDR3 region has the DNA TGTGCCAGCTCACCTTCACAGGGGGCCAACGAGCAGTACTTC.

The rearrangement joins TRBV11-2 to TRBJ2-5, with D tentatively TRBD2 (7 bases). CDR1 and CDR2 from the germline V gene are SGHAT and FQNNGV. This CDR3 is 13 amino acids long. Trimming took 5 bases from V and 5 from J, leaving 12 bases between them. This chain's CDR3 is CASSRGAVETQYF. In DNA, the CDR3 is TGTGCCAGCAGCCGGGGGGCCGTGGAGACCCAGTACTTC.

The V gene is TRBV5-4, the J gene TRBJ2-5; 11 nucleotides align to TRBD2. This CDR3 is 16 amino acids long. CDR1 is SGHNT and CDR2 is YYREEE in the germline V gene (reference sequence). The V segment lost 0 bases and the J segment 3 bases; nucleotides outside the gene matches: 4. The CDR3 DNA reads as TGTGCCAGCAGCTTGGGACTTAGCGGGGGGGAAGAGACCCAGTACTTC. Protein: CASSLGLSGGEETQYF.

The J gene is TRBJ2-7, the V gene TRBV5-1; perhaps D is TRBD1 or TRBD2 (5 bases each). This CDR3 is 14 amino acids long. V was trimmed by 7 bases and J by 0 bases, leaving 14 bases between them. Per germline, CDR1 SGHRS and CDR2 YFSETQ. This CDR3 is CASRLGESSYEQYF. In nucleotides, the CDR3 is TGCGCCAGCCGGTTGGGGGAGAGCTCCTACGAGCAGTACTTC. Using reference TRBV5-1 and TRBJ2-7 for the parts outside the CDR3, the full variable domain is KAGVTQTPRYLIKTRGQQVTLSCSPISGHRSVSWYQQTPGQGLQFLFEYFSETQRNKGNFPGRFSGRQFSNSRSEMNVSTLELGDSALYLCASRLGESSYEQYFGPGTRLTVT.

This clone was picked up many times. The chain recombines TRBV30 with TRBJ2-5, with D tentatively TRBD1 or TRBD2 (7 bases each). Trimming took 3 bases from V and 5 from J, leaving 16 bases between them. This CDR3 is built from 14 residues. Per germline, CDR1 GTSNPN and CDR2 SVGIG (reference sequence). CDR3 coding DNA: TGTGCCTGGAGCCCAGGGGGGGGCAGGGAGACCCAGTACTTC. Protein: CAWSPGGGRETQYF.

The rearrangement uses TRBV4-3 and TRBJ2-1; 11 bases map to TRBD2. CDR3 length: 15 residues. Germline V CDR1 and CDR2: LGHNA, YSLEER. The V and J ends lost 4 bases and 3 bases, in that order; junction bases with no gene match: 2. The CDR3 sequence: CASSLAGGIYNEQFF. CDR3 DNA: TGCGCCAGCAGCCTAGCGGGAGGGATCTACAATGAGCAGTTCTTC.

The chain has TRBV10-3 and TRBJ1-5, with a possible D match to TRBD1 (5 bases). The germline V gene has CDR1 ENHRY and CDR2 SYGVKD. This CDR3 has 14 residues. Trimming stripped 6 bases from V and 7 bases from J, with 16 bases between. DNA for the CDR3: TGTGCCATCAGCAACTTGGACACGGACCAGCCCCAGCATTTT. Protein sequence: CAISNLDTDQPQHF.

The chain employs TRBV6-5 and TRBJ1-2; tentative D call: TRBD1 (5 bases). The germline V and J ends were trimmed by 5 bases and 10 bases, with 14 bases remaining between them. CDR3 length: 12 amino acids. From germline, CDR1 is MNHEY and CDR2 SVGAGI. The CDR3 is CASSRRGDVYTF. In DNA, the CDR3 is TGTGCCAGCAGTCGAAGAGGGGACGTCTACACCTTC.

This clone was observed a handful of times. This sequence joins TRBV7-9 and TRBJ1-5, with D unresolved. Between the trimmed V and J ends, which lost 4 bases and 4 bases, there was a span of 17 bases. Per germline, CDR1 SEHNR and CDR2 FQNEAQ (reference sequence). The CDR3 sequence is 16 residues long. CDR3 bases: TGTGCCAGCAGCTCAATTCGAGGCGGCAGGAATCAGCCCCAGCATTTT. It is translated as CASSSIRGGRNQPQHF.

In its sample, this clone was seen a few times. The rearrangement uses TRBV6-6 and TRBJ1-1; 9 bases align to TRBD1. With V trimmed by 5 bases and J by 3 bases, 7 bases remained unmatched. The CDR3 has 15 residues. Germline CDR1 reads MNHNY; CDR2 reads SVGAGI (reference sequence). The CDR3 protein is CASSPQGAGDTEAFF. CDR3 nucleotides: TGTGCCAGCAGTCCACAGGGGGCGGGGGACACTGAAGCTTTCTTT.